These T cell receptor beta chains were read from a single sample in a study of T cell repertoires in cytomegalovirus infection. TCRdb redid the calling of the reads with MiXCR, one entry per CDR3 protein. The sample comprises some 920,000 distinct CDR3 sequences, around 30% of which are singletons, and 11% to 15% rests with the top ten. Their antigen targets remain unknown. The sequencing used cultured CD8+ T cells from PBMCs, collected from culture after CMV antigen stimulation. The receptor set was obtained from a human donor in good health (CMV status not recorded). Some clones in this sample may be carry-over from other donors' samples. CDR3s include the opening cysteine and the closing phenylalanine or tryptophan. The D gene is left open where the match is weak. The listing skips clone size in some rows; elsewhere it reads once, few, many or a size class.

>TRBV5-6|NA|many|TRBJ1-1
CASSLQTGMNTEAFF
TGTGCCAGCAGCCTCCAGACAGGTATGAACACTGAAGCTTTCTTT
>TRBV7-2|NA|NA|TRBJ1-2
CASSFSGDYGYTF
TGTGCCAGCAGCTTTTCAGGGGACTATGGCTACACCTTC
>TRBV2|NA|NA|TRBJ2-3
CASKKPGDTQYF
TGTGCCAGCAAGAAACCCGGGGATACGCAGTATTTT
>TRBV12-3/TRBV12-4|NA|many|TRBJ1-6
CASSLALWKEGNSPLHF
TGTGCCAGCAGTTTAGCGCTTTGGAAAGAGGGTAATTCACCCCTCCACTTT
>TRBV4-3|NA|many|TRBJ2-1
CASSQEGPADGEQFF
TGCGCCAGCAGCCAAGAAGGCCCAGCGGATGGTGAGCAGTTCTTC
>TRBV2|TRBD2|NA|TRBJ2-3
CASKGLAGATDTQYF
TGTGCCAGCAAGGGACTAGCGGGGGCTACAGATACGCAGTATTTT
>TRBV10-3|TRBD2|once|TRBJ2-7
CAISELAGGFWEQYF
TGTGCCATCAGTGAGTTAGCGGGGGGCTTTTGGGAGCAGTACTTC
>TRBV3-1|TRBD2|NA|TRBJ2-5
CASSQDWEVAGGPEETQYF
TGTGCCAGCAGCCAAGATTGGGAGGTAGCGGGGGGGCCTGAAGAGACCCAGTACTTC
>TRBV7-6|NA|many|TRBJ2-6
CASSAGGGIRSGANVLTF
TGTGCCAGCAGCGCAGGGGGGGGAATTAGATCTGGGGCCAACGTCCTGACTTTC
>TRBV9|NA|few|TRBJ2-1
CASSGSGSYNEQFF
TGTGCCAGCAGCGGTAGCGGCTCCTACAATGAGCAGTTCTTC
>TRBV10-3|NA|few|TRBJ2-1
CAISGPPEGASYNEQFF
TGTGCCATCAGTGGCCCCCCCGAGGGTGCCTCCTACAATGAGCAGTTCTTC
>TRBV9|NA|NA|TRBJ2-5
CASSVAGARETQYF
TGTGCCAGCAGCGTAGCAGGGGCCAGGGAGACCCAGTACTTC
>TRBV5-4|NA|NA|TRBJ1-1
CASSPIGSATEAFF
TGTGCCAGCAGTCCAATCGGGTCAGCCACTGAAGCTTTCTTT
>TRBV6-6|NA|NA|TRBJ2-1
CATARGPEQFF
TGTGCCACCGCCAGGGGTCCTGAGCAGTTCTTC
>TRBV28|TRBD2|few|TRBJ2-3
CASMPQLAGGTDTQYF
TGTGCCAGCATGCCCCAACTAGCGGGGGGCACAGATACGCAGTATTTT
>TRBV29-1|NA|NA|TRBJ1-5
CSVRDSYSNQPQHF
TGCAGCGTCCGAGACAGTTATAGCAATCAGCCCCAGCATTTT
>TRBV9|NA|few|TRBJ1-2
CASSVAAGYGYTF
TGTGCCAGCAGCGTAGCTGCTGGCTATGGCTACACCTTC
>TRBV27|NA|many|TRBJ1-5
CASSLGQLNQPQHF
TGTGCCAGCAGCTTAGGACAGCTCAATCAGCCCCAGCATTTT
>TRBV7-9|NA|NA|TRBJ1-2
CASSLETGAATYGYTF
TGTGCCAGCAGCTTAGAGACGGGGGCAGCTACTTATGGCTACACCTTC
>TRBV6-6|NA|few|TRBJ1-2
CASSYSGAGLYGYTF
TGTGCCAGCAGTTACTCAGGGGCTGGGCTCTATGGCTACACCTTC
>TRBV27|TRBD1|NA|TRBJ1-6
CASSAGTGWDSPLHF
TGTGCCAGCAGTGCCGGGACAGGGTGGGATTCACCCCTCCACTTT
>TRBV7-6|TRBD1|NA|TRBJ2-7
CASSSSGQYRGEQYF
TGTGCCAGCAGCTCTTCGGGACAGTATAGGGGCGAGCAGTACTTC
>TRBV11-3|NA|few|TRBJ1-2
CASRRDIPNYGYTF
TGTGCCAGCAGGAGGGACATCCCTAACTATGGCTACACCTTC
>TRBV7-9|NA|many|TRBJ1-1
CASSQAVTEAFF
TGTGCCAGCAGCCAAGCGGTCACTGAAGCTTTCTTT
>TRBV7-9|NA|many|TRBJ2-1
CASSPEYNEQFF
TGTGCCAGCAGCCCCGAATACAATGAGCAGTTCTTC
>TRBV7-8|TRBD2|few|TRBJ2-1
CASSPWTSGDYNEQFF
TGTGCCAGCAGCCCATGGACTAGCGGGGACTACAATGAGCAGTTCTTC
>TRBV19|NA|NA|TRBJ2-1
CASSSRDWNNEQFF
TGTGCCAGTAGTAGCCGGGACTGGAACAATGAGCAGTTCTTC
>TRBV29-1|NA|NA|TRBJ2-1
CSVAGTYNEQFF
TGCAGCGTAGCCGGGACCTACAATGAGCAGTTCTTC
>TRBV6-1|NA|NA|TRBJ2-3
CASSARGALDTQYF
TGTGCCAGCAGTGCCCGGGGGGCTCTTGATACGCAGTATTTT
>TRBV11-3|TRBD1|NA|TRBJ2-2
CASSHNRDRGLSNTGELFF
TGTGCCAGCAGTCATAACCGGGACAGGGGGCTTTCGAACACCGGGGAGCTGTTTTTT
>TRBV4-1|NA|many|TRBJ2-3
CASSQEPGRTDTQYF
TGCGCCAGCAGCCAAGAACCGGGACGCACAGATACGCAGTATTTT
>TRBV2|NA|NA|TRBJ2-1
CALTDITYNEQFF
TGTGCCCTTACGGACATAACCTACAATGAGCAGTTCTTC
>TRBV11-2|NA|NA|TRBJ2-6
CASSPSWPGANVLTF
TGTGCCAGCAGTCCCTCATGGCCCGGGGCCAACGTCCTGACTTTC
>TRBV4-1|NA|NA|TRBJ2-1
CASSPGVWGYNEQFF
TGCGCCAGCAGCCCTGGGGTGTGGGGGTACAATGAGCAGTTCTTC
>TRBV28|TRBD1|NA|TRBJ2-5
CASSLVQGALETQYF
TGTGCCAGCAGTTTGGTACAGGGGGCGCTTGAGACCCAGTACTTC
>TRBV19|NA|NA|TRBJ2-1
CASSITGLSYNEQFF
TGTGCCAGTAGTATAACGGGACTCTCCTACAATGAGCAGTTCTTC
>TRBV7-2|NA|few|TRBJ2-5
CASNGLEETQYF
TGTGCCAGCAACGGGCTAGAAGAGACCCAGTACTTC
>TRBV7-9|TRBD1|NA|TRBJ2-3
CASSPRTGKYTDTQYF
TGTGCCAGCAGCCCCCGGACAGGGAAGTACACAGATACGCAGTATTTT
>TRBV7-6|NA|few|TRBJ2-2
CASSLAGVGRVNTGELFF
TGTGCCAGCAGCTTAGCGGGAGTTGGCAGGGTGAACACCGGGGAGCTGTTTTTT
>TRBV28|NA|many|TRBJ1-1
CASSFYENTEAFF
TGTGCCAGCAGTTTTTACGAGAACACTGAAGCTTTCTTT
>TRBV7-8|NA|NA|TRBJ2-3
CASGLEELAGTDTQYF
TGTGCCAGCGGCTTAGAGGAGCTTGCTGGCACAGATACGCAGTATTTT
>TRBV4-3|NA|NA|TRBJ2-7
CASSQYVGSYEQYF
TGCGCCAGCAGCCAATATGTGGGCTCCTACGAGCAGTACTTC
>TRBV7-9|NA|NA|TRBJ2-5
CASSLKEGETQYF
TGTGCCAGCAGCTTAAAAGAAGGAGAGACCCAGTACTTC
>TRBV12-3/TRBV12-4|TRBD1|few|TRBJ1-5
CASTIEGQGNQPQHF
TGTGCCAGCACCATAGAGGGACAGGGGAATCAGCCCCAGCATTTT
>TRBV19|NA|NA|TRBJ1-2
CASTRDNRNYGYTF
TGTGCCAGTACCCGGGACAACCGTAACTATGGCTACACCTTC
>TRBV6-6|TRBD1|NA|TRBJ1-2
CASGTGGPNYGYTF
TGTGCCAGCGGTACAGGGGGACCAAACTATGGCTACACCTTC
>TRBV7-9|NA|many|TRBJ2-5
CASSLAREQETQYF
TGTGCCAGCAGCTTAGCTAGGGAACAAGAGACCCAGTACTTC
>TRBV11-1|TRBD1|NA|TRBJ2-1
CASRRQGAKNEQFF
TGTGCCAGCAGACGACAGGGGGCAAAGAATGAGCAGTTCTTC
>TRBV27|NA|few|TRBJ1-5
CASSFPHSNQPQHF
TGTGCCAGCAGTTTCCCCCATAGCAATCAGCCCCAGCATTTT
>TRBV11-2|NA|NA|TRBJ2-5
CASSLLGAQETQYF
TGTGCCAGCAGCCTGCTGGGAGCTCAAGAGACCCAGTACTTC
>TRBV7-2|NA|few|TRBJ1-1
CAGAGDTEAFF
TGTGCCGGAGCGGGGGATACTGAAGCTTTCTTT
>TRBV2|NA|NA|TRBJ2-7
CASSEGDFYEQYF
TGTGCCAGCAGTGAAGGGGACTTCTACGAGCAGTACTTC
>TRBV5-1|NA|NA|TRBJ1-6
CASSLDTDFDPLHF
TGCGCCAGCAGCTTGGACACGGATTTTGATCCCCTCCACTTT